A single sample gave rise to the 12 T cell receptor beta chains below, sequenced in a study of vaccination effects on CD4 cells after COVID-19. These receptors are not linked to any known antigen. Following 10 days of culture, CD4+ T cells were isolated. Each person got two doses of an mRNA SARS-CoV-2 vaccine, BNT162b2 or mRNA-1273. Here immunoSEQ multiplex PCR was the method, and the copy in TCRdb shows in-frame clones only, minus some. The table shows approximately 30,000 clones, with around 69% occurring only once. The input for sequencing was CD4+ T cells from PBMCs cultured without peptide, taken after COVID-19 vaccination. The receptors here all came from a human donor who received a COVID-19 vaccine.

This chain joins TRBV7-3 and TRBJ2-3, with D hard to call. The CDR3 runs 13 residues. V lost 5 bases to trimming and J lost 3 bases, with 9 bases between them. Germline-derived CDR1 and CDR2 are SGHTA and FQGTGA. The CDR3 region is CASSGGPTDTQYF. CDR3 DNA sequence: TGTGCCAGCAGCGGTGGCCCAACAGATACGCAGTATTTT.

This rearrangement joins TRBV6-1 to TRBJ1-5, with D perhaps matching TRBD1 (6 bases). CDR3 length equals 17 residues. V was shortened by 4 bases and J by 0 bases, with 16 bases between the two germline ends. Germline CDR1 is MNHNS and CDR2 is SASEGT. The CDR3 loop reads CASSADSKPYSNQPQHF. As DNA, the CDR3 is TGTGCCAGCAGTGCGGACAGCAAGCCTTATAGCAATCAGCCCCAGCATTTT.

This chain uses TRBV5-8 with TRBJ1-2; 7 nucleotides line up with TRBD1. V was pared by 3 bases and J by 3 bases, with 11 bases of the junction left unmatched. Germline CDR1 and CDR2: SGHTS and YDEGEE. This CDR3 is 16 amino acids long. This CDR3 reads CASSSRGGPYYYGYTF. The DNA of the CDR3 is TGTGCCAGCAGCTCCAGGGGGGGGCCATACTACTATGGCTACACCTTC.

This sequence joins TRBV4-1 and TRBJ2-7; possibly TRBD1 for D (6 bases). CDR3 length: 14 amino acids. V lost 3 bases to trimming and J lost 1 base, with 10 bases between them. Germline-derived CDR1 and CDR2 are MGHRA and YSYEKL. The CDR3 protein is CASSHVGGSYEQYF. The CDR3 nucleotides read TGCGCCAGCAGCCACGTAGGGGGATCCTACGAGCAGTACTTC.

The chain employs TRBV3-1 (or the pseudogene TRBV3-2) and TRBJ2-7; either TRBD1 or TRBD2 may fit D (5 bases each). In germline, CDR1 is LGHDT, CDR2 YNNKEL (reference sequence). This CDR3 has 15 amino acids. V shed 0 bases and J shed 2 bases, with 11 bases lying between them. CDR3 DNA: TGTGCCAGCAGCCAAGATACCCGGGGCACCTACGAGCAGTACTTC. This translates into CASSQDTRGTYEQYF.

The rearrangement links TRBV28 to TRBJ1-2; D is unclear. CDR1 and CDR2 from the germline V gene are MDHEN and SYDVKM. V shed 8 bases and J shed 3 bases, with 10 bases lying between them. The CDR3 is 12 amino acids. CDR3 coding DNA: TGTGCCAGCGGAGGAGGTTACTATGGCTACACCTTC. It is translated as CASGGGYYGYTF.

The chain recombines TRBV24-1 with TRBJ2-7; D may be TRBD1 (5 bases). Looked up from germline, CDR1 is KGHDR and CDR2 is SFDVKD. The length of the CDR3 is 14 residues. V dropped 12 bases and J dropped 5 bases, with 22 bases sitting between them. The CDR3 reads CAPTRKRRVDEQYF. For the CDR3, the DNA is TGTGCCCCAACCAGGAAACGCAGGGTGGACGAGCAGTACTTC.

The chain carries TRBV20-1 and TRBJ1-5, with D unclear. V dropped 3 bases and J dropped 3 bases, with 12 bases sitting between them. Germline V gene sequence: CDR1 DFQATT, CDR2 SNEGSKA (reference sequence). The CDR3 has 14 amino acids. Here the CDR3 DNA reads TGCAGTGCTAGTGCCATCGACCCCAATCAGCCCCAGCATTTT. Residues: CSASAIDPNQPQHF.

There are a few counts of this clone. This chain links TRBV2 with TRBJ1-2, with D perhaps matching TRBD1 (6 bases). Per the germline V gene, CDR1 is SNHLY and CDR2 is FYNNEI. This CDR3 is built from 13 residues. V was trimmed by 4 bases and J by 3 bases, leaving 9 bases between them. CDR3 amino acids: CASSVAGDYGYTF. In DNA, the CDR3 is TGTGCCAGCAGTGTGGCAGGGGACTATGGCTACACCTTC.

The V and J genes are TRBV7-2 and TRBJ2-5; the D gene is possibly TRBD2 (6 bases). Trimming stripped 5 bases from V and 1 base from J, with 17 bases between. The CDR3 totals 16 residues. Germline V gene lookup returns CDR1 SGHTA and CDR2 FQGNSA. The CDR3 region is CASSLRSGGIQETQYF. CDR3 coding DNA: TGTGCCAGCAGCCTCAGATCTGGGGGGATCCAAGAGACCCAGTACTTC.

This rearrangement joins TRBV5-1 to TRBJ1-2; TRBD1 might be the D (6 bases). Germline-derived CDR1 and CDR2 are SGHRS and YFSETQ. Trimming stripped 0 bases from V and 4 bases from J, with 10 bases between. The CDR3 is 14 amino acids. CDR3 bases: TGCGCCAGCAGCTTGGGTGGACAGCTCTATGGCTACACCTTC. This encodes CASSLGGQLYGYTF.

CDR3 in DNA: TGTGCCTGGAGTGTACGGGACAGGGGAGGCTATCAGCCCCAGCATTTT. It translates to CAWSVRDRGGYQPQHF. The V gene is TRBV30, the J gene TRBJ1-5; 10 bases fit TRBD1. The CDR3 is made up of 16 amino acids. The germline V gene encodes CDR1 GTSNPN and CDR2 SVGIG (reference sequence). The V and J ends lost 0 bases and 5 bases, in that order; junction bases with no gene match: 7.